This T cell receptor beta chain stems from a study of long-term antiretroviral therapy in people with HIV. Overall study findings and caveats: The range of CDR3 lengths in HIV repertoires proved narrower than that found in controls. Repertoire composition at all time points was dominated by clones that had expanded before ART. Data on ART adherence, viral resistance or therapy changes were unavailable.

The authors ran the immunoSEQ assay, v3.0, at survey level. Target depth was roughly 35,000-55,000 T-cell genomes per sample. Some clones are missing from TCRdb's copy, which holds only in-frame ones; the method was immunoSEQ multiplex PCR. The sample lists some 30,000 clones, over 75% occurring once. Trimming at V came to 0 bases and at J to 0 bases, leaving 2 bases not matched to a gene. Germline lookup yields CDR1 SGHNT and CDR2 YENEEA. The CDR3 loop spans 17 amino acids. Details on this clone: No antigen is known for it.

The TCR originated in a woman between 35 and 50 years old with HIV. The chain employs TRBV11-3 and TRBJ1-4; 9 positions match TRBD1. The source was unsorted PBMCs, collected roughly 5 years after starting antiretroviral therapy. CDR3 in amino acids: CASSLEGQGTTNEKLFF. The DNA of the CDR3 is TGTGCCAGCAGCTTAGAGGGACAGGGAACAACTAATGAAAAACTGTTTTTT. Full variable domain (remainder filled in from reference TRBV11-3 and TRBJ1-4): EAGVVQSPRYKIIEKKQPVAFWCNPISGHNTLYWYLQNLGQGPELLIRYENEEAVDDSQLPKDRFSAERLKGVDSTLKIQPAELGDSAVYLCASSLEGQGTTNEKLFFGSGTQLSVL.